These 30 T cell receptor beta chains were all obtained from the same sample, sequenced in a study of blood T cell repertoires in COVID-19. Some clones are missing from TCRdb's copy, which holds only in-frame ones; the method was immunoSEQ multiplex PCR. This sample has 150,000 to 200,000 clones; 82% occur once, and the top ten carry roughly 8%. Sequencing input: peripheral blood. The receptors were sampled from a woman aged 55-70 years with COVID-19, enrolled during active disease.

J is TRBJ2-5 and V is TRBV5-5; tentatively, D is TRBD2 (7 bases). Trimming cost V 2 bases and J 1 base, with 12 bases left between them. The CDR3 has 15 amino acids. CDR1 is SGHKS, CDR2 YYEKEE, per germline (reference sequence). The chain's CDR3 is CASSFLAGAQETQYF. The CDR3 DNA is TGTGCCAGCAGCTTTTTGGCGGGGGCCCAAGAGACCCAGTACTTC.

CDR3: CASSSGGQGSVETQYF. Here the CDR3 DNA reads TGTGCCAGCAGCTCGGGGGGACAGGGTTCGGTGGAGACCCAGTACTTC. V usage is TRBV5-8 and J usage is TRBJ2-5; 9 positions match TRBD1. V shed 3 bases, J shed 5 bases, and the junction held 11 bases outside the gene matches. Germline V gene data show CDR1 as SGHTS and CDR2 as YDEGEE. The CDR3 runs to 16 residues.

The V and J genes are TRBV3-1 (or the pseudogene TRBV3-2) and TRBJ1-1, with TRBD1 as a possible D gene (5 bases). The CDR3 is 14 residues long. Germline V lookup: CDR1 LGHDT, CDR2 YNNKEL (reference sequence). Trimming pared 4 bases from V and 4 bases from J, leaving 13 bases between. As DNA, the CDR3 is TGTGCCAGCAGCCTCAGTGTGGGGGGCACTGAAGCTTTCTTT. It is translated as CASSLSVGGTEAFF.

The chain has TRBV18 and TRBJ2-2; 12 bases match TRBD2. Germline CDR1 reads KGHSH; CDR2 reads LQKENI. This CDR3 has 16 residues. The V and J ends lost 5 bases and 5 bases, in that order; junction bases with no gene match: 6. The CDR3 nucleotides read TGTGCCAGCTCAACCCGACTAGCGGGAGAAACCGGGGAGCTGTTTTTT. Its protein is CASSTRLAGETGELFF.

The chain carries TRBV28 and TRBJ2-7, with D tentatively TRBD1 (6 bases). The V end was cut by 6 bases, the J end by 6 bases, with 12 bases between. This CDR3 contains 12 residues. In germline, CDR1 is MDHEN, CDR2 SYDVKM. This chain's CDR3 is CASSRTVFEQYF. The CDR3 coding sequence is TGTGCCAGCAGCCGGACAGTCTTCGAGCAGTACTTC.

The chain joins TRBV28 to TRBJ2-2; maybe TRBD1 (5 bases). Germline CDR1 is MDHEN and CDR2 is SYDVKM. This CDR3 region has 13 residues. Trimming took 4 bases from V and 6 from J, leaving 9 bases between them. The CDR3 nucleotides are TGTGCCAGCAGTTCGACAGTTGCCGGGGAGCTGTTTTTT. Encoded protein: CASSSTVAGELFF.

The chain is built from TRBV21-1 and TRBJ2-3; TRBD1, the table's D call, was not compared with the DNA. TRBV21-1 is a pseudogene locus. The CDR3 loop spans 15 amino acids. The CDR3 region has the DNA TGTGCCAGCAGCAACAGTTTATCCCGCACAGATACGCAGTATTTT. This codes for CASSNSLSRTDTQYF.

The V and J genes are TRBV19 and TRBJ1-5, with 7 bases that match TRBD1. V lost 6 bases to trimming and J lost 6 bases; unmatched junction nucleotides: 11. This CDR3 has 15 residues. The V gene's germline CDR1 is LNHDA and CDR2 SQIVND (reference sequence). The CDR3 sequence: CASSTGTESGQPQHF. Written as DNA, the CDR3 is TGTGCCAGTAGCACCGGGACAGAATCAGGTCAGCCCCAGCATTTT.

This clone was seen once. J is TRBJ1-1 and V is TRBV27; no firm D call. Germline-derived CDR1 and CDR2 are MNHEY and SMNVEV (reference sequence). The CDR3 spans 15 residues. V lost 3 bases and J lost 0, with 11 bases in between. The CDR3 DNA follows: TGTGCCAGCAGTTTGCCCGGAGATGTGAACACTGAAGCTTTCTTT. Translated: CASSLPGDVNTEAFF.

This clone is a singleton in its sample. The rearrangement joins TRBV5-1 to TRBJ1-2; maybe TRBD1 (5 bases). Germline lookup yields CDR1 SGHRS and CDR2 YFSETQ. CDR3 length equals 14 residues. Trimming cost V 0 bases and J 3 bases, with 9 bases left between them. The CDR3 reads CASSLALGDYGYTF. The DNA for the CDR3 is TGCGCCAGCAGCTTGGCTTTAGGGGACTATGGCTACACCTTC.

The chain is built from TRBV2 and TRBJ2-7, with 7 bases fitting TRBD2. The CDR3 is made up of 14 amino acids. CDR1 SNHLY and CDR2 FYNNEI come from the germline V gene. With 7 bases clipped from V and 3 bases from J, the junction kept 9 bases outside the gene matches. This CDR3 reads CASTPPRDYYEQYV. CDR3 DNA sequence: TGTGCCAGCACCCCCCCACGGGACTACTACGAGCAGTACGTC.

V usage is TRBV5-1 and J usage is TRBJ2-3, with D perhaps TRBD1 (6 bases). With 4 bases removed from V and 5 bases from J, the gap between germline ends came to 20 bases. The CDR3 covers 16 residues. CDR1 is SGHRS and CDR2 is YFSETQ in the germline V gene. Here the CDR3 reads CASSRGRDTRGDTQYF. CDR3 coding DNA: TGCGCCAGCAGCCGTGGCCGGGACACCAGAGGAGATACGCAGTATTTT.

V and J are TRBV4-1 and TRBJ2-6, with 9 bases aligning to TRBD1. This CDR3 has 18 amino acids. Germline V gene lookup returns CDR1 MGHRA and CDR2 YSYEKL. J gave up 1 base and V 4 bases, and 8 bases lay outside the gene matches. CDR3 in DNA: TGCGCCAGCAGCCCGGGACAGGGTATTTCTTCTGGGGCCAACGTCCTGACTTTC. Amino acids: CASSPGQGISSGANVLTF.

This clone showed up just once. The chain employs TRBV5-6 and TRBJ1-6, with no clear D. The CDR3 extends over 15 amino acids. The V end lost 0 bases, the J end lost 5 bases, and 9 bases lay between the germline ends. Per the germline V gene, CDR1 is SGHDT and CDR2 is YYEEEE. As DNA, the CDR3 is TGTGCCAGCAGCTTGGAAGACGACAATAATTCACCCCTCCACTTT. This codes for CASSLEDDNNSPLHF.

The rearrangement uses TRBV29-1 and TRBJ1-4; 7 bases match TRBD1. Unmatched junction bases numbered 3, after V lost 5 bases and J lost 3 bases. Germline V gene data show CDR1 as SQVTM and CDR2 as ANQGSEA. CDR3 length: 13 residues. The CDR3 loop reads CSVPTGSNEKLFF. In DNA, the CDR3 is TGCAGCGTTCCGACAGGGTCTAATGAAAAACTGTTTTTT. The variable domain in full, completed from reference TRBV29-1 and TRBJ1-4, reads SAVISQKPSRDICQRGTSLTIQCQVDSQVTMMFWYRQQPGQSLTLIATANQGSEATYESGFVIDKFPISRPNLTFSTLTVSNMSPEDSSIYLCSVPTGSNEKLFFGSGTQLSVL.

This clone was counted only a few times. This chain joins TRBV29-1 and TRBJ2-3; no reliable D call. Germline V gene sequence: CDR1 SQVTM, CDR2 ANQGSEA. This CDR3 has 11 residues. The V and J ends lost 8 bases and 5 bases respectively, with 11 bases between them. CDR3 sequence: CSLIRGDTQYF. The CDR3 DNA reads TGCAGCCTCATACGAGGAGATACGCAGTATTTT.

This clone was seen more than once but under ten times. The chain carries TRBV29-1 and TRBJ1-2; TRBD1 matches 8 bases. J was trimmed by 2 bases and V by 6 bases; bases with no gene match: 5. Germline loops: CDR1 SQVTM, CDR2 ANQGSEA. The CDR3 covers 13 residues. DNA of the CDR3: TGCAGCGTCCTACAGGGGGAAAACTATGGCTACACCTTC. This codes for CSVLQGENYGYTF.

The V call is TRBV21-1, the J call TRBJ1-1. TRBV21-1 has pseudogene status. CDR3 length equals 8 residues. The CDR3 coding sequence is TGTGCCAGGGGGGGTGTGATCTTT. It yields the protein CARGGVIF.

V usage is TRBV3-1 (or the pseudogene TRBV3-2) and J usage is TRBJ2-3; D might be TRBD1 (7 bases). The CDR3 sequence is 13 residues long. The germline CDR1 and CDR2 sequences are LGHDT and YNNKEL (reference sequence). V lost 3 bases and J 8 bases, leaving 12 bases between the germline ends. CDR3 bases: TGTGCCAGCAGCCAGGGGACAGCGGGTACGCAGTATTTT. This encodes CASSQGTAGTQYF.

The V call is TRBV7-6, the J call TRBJ1-1; TRBD1 agrees at 8 bases. CDR3 size: 15 residues. The V and J ends lost 4 bases and 1 base, in that order; junction bases with no gene match: 5. Germline lookup yields CDR1 SGHVS and CDR2 FNYEAQ. The CDR3 region is CASSSGQGANTEAFF. Written as DNA, the CDR3 is TGTGCCAGCAGCTCAGGTCAGGGGGCGAACACTGAAGCTTTCTTT.

V and J are TRBV7-9 and TRBJ1-2; 7 bases agree with TRBD1. Germline V gene data show CDR1 as SEHNR and CDR2 as FQNEAQ (reference sequence). This CDR3 region has 14 residues. Trimming took 4 bases from V and 2 from J; bases not matched to a gene: 4. The DNA of the CDR3 is TGTGCCAGCAGCTCCAGGGGGGACAACTATGGCTACACCTTC. Translating it yields CASSSRGDNYGYTF.

The CDR3 region has the DNA TGTGCCAGCAGTTCCGGGACAGGGGATTCCCTTCCCATGAACACTGAAGCTTTCTTT. It codes for CASSSGTGDSLPMNTEAFF. This chain links TRBV27 with TRBJ1-1; TRBD1 agrees at 10 bases. V lost 4 bases to trimming and J lost 0 bases; unmatched junction nucleotides: 14. Germline CDR1 reads MNHEY; CDR2 reads SMNVEV (reference sequence). This CDR3 has 19 amino acids.

This rearrangement joins TRBV7-9 to TRBJ2-4, with TRBD1 matching 7 bases. Germline CDR1 reads SEHNR; CDR2 reads FQNEAQ (reference sequence). The CDR3 totals 14 residues. The J segment lost 2 bases and the V segment lost 5 bases, leaving 3 bases of the junction unmatched. In DNA form, the CDR3 reads TGTGCCAGCAGCCCGACAGGGTCCAAAAACATTCAGTACTTC. This codes for CASSPTGSKNIQYF.

The count of this clone is one. The junction departs from germline at one end; a sequencing error may be responsible. The chain joins TRBV7-7 to TRBJ2-1; 8 bases match TRBD1. This CDR3 is built from 16 residues. In germline, CDR1 is SSHAT, CDR2 FNYEAQ (reference sequence). The DNA of the CDR3 is TGTGCTAGCAGCCCCAGGGGGCGGGTGGGTTACAATGAGCAGTTCTTC. It yields the protein CASSPRGRVGYNEQFF.

This clone was seen a handful of times. The genes are TRBV15 and TRBJ2-7, with TRBD2 identical over 12 bases. Germline V gene lookup returns CDR1 LNHNV and CDR2 YYDKDF (reference sequence). The CDR3 covers 17 residues. The V gene end was trimmed by 0 bases and the J gene end by 2 bases; junction bases not matched to a gene: 5. The CDR3 protein is CATSRDWTSGDPYEQYF. Here the CDR3 DNA reads TGTGCCACCAGCAGAGATTGGACTAGCGGGGACCCCTACGAGCAGTACTTC.

The chain employs TRBV5-1 and TRBJ1-5; no clear D gene. The V end was cut by 4 bases, the J end by 4 bases, with 15 bases between. The CDR3 consists of 15 residues. Germline V lookup: CDR1 SGHRS, CDR2 YFSETQ. The CDR3 reads CASSLVSGGNQPQHF. CDR3 DNA sequence: TGCGCCAGCAGCCTGGTGTCAGGTGGGAATCAGCCCCAGCATTTT. The full variable domain, rest sourced from reference TRBV5-1 and TRBJ1-5, is KAGVTQTPRYLIKTRGQQVTLSCSPISGHRSVSWYQQTPGQGLQFLFEYFSETQRNKGNFPGRFSGRQFSNSRSEMNVSTLELGDSALYLCASSLVSGGNQPQHFGDGTRLSIL.

The CDR3 DNA reads as TGTGCCAGCAGTGGGGGTCTAAGACTAGATGAAAAACTGTTTTTT. Encoded protein: CASSGGLRLDEKLFF. The chain recombines TRBV28 with TRBJ1-4, with D possibly TRBD1 on 5 matching bases. Per germline, CDR1 MDHEN and CDR2 SYDVKM. This CDR3 has 15 amino acids. V dropped 5 bases and J dropped 6 bases, with 16 bases sitting between them.

This chain links TRBV18 with TRBJ1-1; D unresolved. The CDR3 is made up of 12 amino acids. Per the germline V gene, CDR1 is KGHSH and CDR2 is LQKENI. V dropped 3 bases and J dropped 2 bases, with 4 bases sitting between them. CDR3 coding DNA: TGTGCCAGCTCACCTCTAAACACTGAAGCTTTCTTT. Amino acids: CASSPLNTEAFF.

The chain joins TRBV6-5 to TRBJ2-7; 12 bases are a match to TRBD1. The J segment lost 4 bases and the V segment lost 6 bases, leaving 7 bases of the junction unmatched. This CDR3 is 15 amino acids long. Germline V lookup: CDR1 MNHEY, CDR2 SVGAGI. In DNA form, the CDR3 reads TGTGCCAGCAGCTCCGGGACAGGGGGCGCTTACGAGCAGTACGTC. It encodes CASSSGTGGAYEQYV.

The chain carries TRBV7-2 and TRBJ1-1; 7 bases align to TRBD1. Germline values: CDR1 SGHTA, CDR2 FQGNSA. J was trimmed by 7 bases and V by 4 bases; bases with no gene match: 9. This CDR3 spans 14 amino acids. Written as DNA, the CDR3 is TGTGCCAGCAGCTCGGGACAGTCAAGGGGTGAAGCTTTCTTT. Protein sequence: CASSSGQSRGEAFF.